These T cell receptor beta chains were read from a single sample in a study of T cell repertoires in cytomegalovirus infection. TCRdb passed the reads through MiXCR, listing each CDR3 protein once. The sample has 340,000 or so distinct CDR3 sequences; around a quarter are singletons. Their antigens are not known. This specimen consisted of cultured PBMCs, obtained from culture after CMV antigen stimulation. Receptors were obtained from a human donor in good health (CMV status not recorded). Some clones in this sample may be carry-over from other donors' samples. CDR3s include the opening cysteine and the closing phenylalanine or tryptophan. The D gene is left open where the match is weak. Size is omitted from some rows. Given values are once, few, many or a class for expanded clones.

d_call: TRBD2
j_call: TRBJ2-3
v_call: TRBV7-3
clone_size: many
cdr3_length: 17
cdr3_aa: CASSPTPNLAGEDTQYF
cdr3_nt: TGTGCCAGCAGCCCGACCCCCAATCTAGCGGGAGAAGATACGCAGTATTTT

d_call: TRBD2
j_call: TRBJ2-1
v_call: TRBV7-2
clone_size: many
cdr3_length: 17
cdr3_aa: CASSLPGLAGGPNEQFF
cdr3_nt: TGTGCCAGCAGCCTACCGGGACTAGCGGGAGGGCCCAATGAGCAGTTCTTC

d_call: TRBD1
j_call: TRBJ2-7
v_call: TRBV5-1
clone_size: -
cdr3_length: 16
cdr3_aa: CASSNRQGSGLYEQYF
cdr3_nt: TGCGCCAGCAGCAATAGACAGGGGTCTGGCCTCTACGAGCAGTACTTC

d_call: -
j_call: TRBJ1-2
v_call: TRBV4-3
clone_size: -
cdr3_length: 16
cdr3_aa: CASSQVLSGVGYGYTF
cdr3_nt: TGCGCCAGCAGCCAAGTCCTCTCGGGGGTGGGTTATGGCTACACCTTC

d_call: TRBD1
j_call: TRBJ1-1
v_call: TRBV27
clone_size: few
cdr3_length: 17
cdr3_aa: CASSFYFQGQLNTEAFF
cdr3_nt: TGTGCCAGCAGTTTTTACTTCCAGGGACAGCTGAACACTGAAGCTTTCTTT

d_call: TRBD2
j_call: TRBJ2-2
v_call: TRBV10-3
clone_size: -
cdr3_length: 15
cdr3_aa: CAISGGSGTAGELFF
cdr3_nt: TGTGCCATCAGTGGGGGCAGCGGGACCGCCGGGGAGCTGTTTTTT

d_call: TRBD2
j_call: TRBJ2-1
v_call: TRBV5-4
clone_size: -
cdr3_length: 13
cdr3_aa: CASTRLAANEQFF
cdr3_nt: TGTGCCAGCACCCGACTAGCCGCCAATGAGCAGTTCTTC

d_call: -
j_call: TRBJ1-2
v_call: TRBV27
clone_size: few
cdr3_length: 17
cdr3_aa: CASSFLGRGRGNYGYTF
cdr3_nt: TGTGCCAGCAGTTTTCTCGGGCGAGGGCGAGGTAACTATGGCTACACCTTC

d_call: -
j_call: TRBJ2-4
v_call: TRBV20-1
clone_size: -
cdr3_length: 14
cdr3_aa: CSASSRLGGNIQYF
cdr3_nt: TGCAGTGCTAGCAGCAGGCTGGGCGGAAACATTCAGTACTTC

d_call: TRBD2
j_call: TRBJ2-5
v_call: TRBV27
clone_size: -
cdr3_length: 16
cdr3_aa: CASSSLAGDSQETQYF
cdr3_nt: TGTGCCAGCAGTTCGCTAGCGGGAGACTCCCAAGAGACCCAGTACTTC

d_call: -
j_call: TRBJ1-6
v_call: TRBV6-5
clone_size: -
cdr3_length: 15
cdr3_aa: CASSYARLANSPLHF
cdr3_nt: TGTGCCAGCAGTTACGCCAGGTTGGCCAATTCACCCCTCCACTTT

d_call: TRBD2
j_call: TRBJ2-2
v_call: TRBV7-2
clone_size: few
cdr3_length: 19
cdr3_aa: CASSRRQLAGGPWAGELFF
cdr3_nt: TGTGCCAGCAGCCGGCGCCAACTAGCGGGAGGGCCATGGGCCGGGGAGCTGTTTTTT

d_call: -
j_call: TRBJ1-5
v_call: TRBV4-3
clone_size: few
cdr3_length: 15
cdr3_aa: CASSQEEGRDQPQHF
cdr3_nt: TGCGCCAGCAGCCAAGAAGAGGGAAGGGATCAGCCCCAGCATTTT

d_call: TRBD2
j_call: TRBJ2-1
v_call: TRBV6-2/TRBV6-3
clone_size: -
cdr3_length: 13
cdr3_aa: CASISGVYNEQFF
cdr3_nt: TGTGCCAGCATTAGCGGGGTATACAATGAGCAGTTCTTC

d_call: -
j_call: TRBJ1-6
v_call: TRBV6-1
clone_size: -
cdr3_length: 13
cdr3_aa: CASSEARYSPLHF
cdr3_nt: TGTGCCAGCAGTGAAGCGCGATACTCACCCCTCCACTTT

d_call: -
j_call: TRBJ2-5
v_call: TRBV7-2
clone_size: few
cdr3_length: 11
cdr3_aa: CASSPLASPYF
cdr3_nt: TGTGCCAGCAGCCCACTGGCATCCCCGTACTTC

d_call: TRBD2
j_call: TRBJ2-3
v_call: TRBV11-2
clone_size: many
cdr3_length: 14
cdr3_aa: CASSSRTSQDTQYF
cdr3_nt: TGTGCCAGCAGCTCTAGGACTAGCCAAGATACGCAGTATTTT

d_call: -
j_call: TRBJ1-4
v_call: TRBV2
clone_size: few
cdr3_length: 14
cdr3_aa: CASRRDIDGEKLFF
cdr3_nt: TGTGCCAGCAGGAGAGACATCGACGGTGAAAAACTGTTTTTT

d_call: -
j_call: TRBJ2-7
v_call: TRBV20-1
clone_size: -
cdr3_length: 15
cdr3_aa: CSGRTRILGRHEQYF
cdr3_nt: TGCAGTGGGAGGACACGGATCCTAGGGAGGCACGAGCAGTACTTC

d_call: TRBD2
j_call: TRBJ2-3
v_call: TRBV24-1
clone_size: few
cdr3_length: 15
cdr3_aa: CATASPSGSSDTQYF
cdr3_nt: TGTGCCACCGCGTCCCCTAGCGGGAGTTCAGATACGCAGTATTTT

d_call: -
j_call: TRBJ1-3
v_call: TRBV7-2
clone_size: many
cdr3_length: 19
cdr3_aa: CASSLEVTGKISSGNTIYF
cdr3_nt: TGTGCCAGCAGCTTAGAGGTGACGGGAAAAATAAGCTCTGGAAACACCATATATTTT

d_call: -
j_call: TRBJ1-2
v_call: TRBV7-2
clone_size: few
cdr3_length: 14
cdr3_aa: CASSLERVIGGYTF
cdr3_nt: TGTGCCAGCAGCTTGGAAAGGGTGATCGGTGGCTACACCTTC

d_call: -
j_call: TRBJ2-5
v_call: TRBV20-1
clone_size: few
cdr3_length: 11
cdr3_aa: CSPVDQETQYF
cdr3_nt: TGCAGTCCTGTCGATCAAGAGACCCAGTACTTC

d_call: TRBD2
j_call: TRBJ2-3
v_call: TRBV4-3
clone_size: few
cdr3_length: 18
cdr3_aa: CASSPIPGTSGETDTQYF
cdr3_nt: TGCGCCAGCAGCCCCATCCCCGGGACTAGCGGCGAAACAGATACGCAGTATTTT

d_call: -
j_call: TRBJ2-5
v_call: TRBV7-2
clone_size: -
cdr3_length: 12
cdr3_aa: CASSRGGGSPYF
cdr3_nt: TGTGCCAGCAGCCGAGGTGGGGGGTCTCCGTACTTC

d_call: -
j_call: TRBJ2-2
v_call: TRBV7-9
clone_size: -
cdr3_length: 14
cdr3_aa: CASRGFTGPGELFF
cdr3_nt: TGTGCCAGCCGGGGGTTCACGGGTCCCGGGGAGCTGTTTTTT

d_call: TRBD2
j_call: TRBJ2-2
v_call: TRBV10-3
clone_size: -
cdr3_length: 16
cdr3_aa: CAISEGTSVNTGELFF
cdr3_nt: TGTGCCATCAGTGAGGGGACTAGCGTAAACACCGGGGAGCTGTTTTTT

d_call: -
j_call: TRBJ2-7
v_call: TRBV5-1
clone_size: -
cdr3_length: 15
cdr3_aa: CASSLLRTGRGEQYF
cdr3_nt: TGCGCCAGCAGCTTGCTGCGGACAGGGAGGGGCGAGCAGTACTTC

d_call: -
j_call: TRBJ1-1
v_call: TRBV11-2
clone_size: few
cdr3_length: 18
cdr3_aa: CASSLSDGTGTLNTEAFF
cdr3_nt: TGTGCCAGCAGCTTGTCAGACGGGACGGGGACACTGAACACTGAAGCTTTCTTT

d_call: -
j_call: TRBJ2-4
v_call: TRBV28
clone_size: few
cdr3_length: 13
cdr3_aa: CASSLFRDLIQYF
cdr3_nt: TGTGCCAGCAGTTTATTCCGGGATCTGATACAGTACTTC